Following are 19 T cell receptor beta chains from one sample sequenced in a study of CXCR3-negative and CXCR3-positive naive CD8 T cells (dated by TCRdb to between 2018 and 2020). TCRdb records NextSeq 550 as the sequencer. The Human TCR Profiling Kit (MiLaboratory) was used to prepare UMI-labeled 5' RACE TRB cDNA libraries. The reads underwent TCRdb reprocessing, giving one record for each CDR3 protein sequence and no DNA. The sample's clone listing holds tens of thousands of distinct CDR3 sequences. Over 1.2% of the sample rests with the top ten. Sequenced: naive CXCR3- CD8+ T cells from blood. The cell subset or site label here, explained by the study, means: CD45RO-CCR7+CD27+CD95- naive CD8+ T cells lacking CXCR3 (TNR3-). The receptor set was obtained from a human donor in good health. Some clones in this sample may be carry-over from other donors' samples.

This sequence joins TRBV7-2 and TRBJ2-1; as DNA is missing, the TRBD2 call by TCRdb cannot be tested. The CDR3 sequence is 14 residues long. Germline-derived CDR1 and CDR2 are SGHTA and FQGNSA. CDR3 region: CASSLLAGLNEQFF.

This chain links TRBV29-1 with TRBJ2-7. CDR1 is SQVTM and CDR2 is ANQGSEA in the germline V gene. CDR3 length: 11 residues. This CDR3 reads CSVGRNYEQYF.

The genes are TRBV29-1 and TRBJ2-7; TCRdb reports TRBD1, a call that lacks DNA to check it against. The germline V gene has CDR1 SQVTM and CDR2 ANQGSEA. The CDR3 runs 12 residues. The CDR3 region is CSVSWGHYEQYF.

CDR3 loop: CASSLVDLNTEAFF. The chain couples TRBV5-1 to TRBJ1-1. Germline loops: CDR1 SGHRS, CDR2 YFSETQ. This CDR3 is 14 amino acids long.

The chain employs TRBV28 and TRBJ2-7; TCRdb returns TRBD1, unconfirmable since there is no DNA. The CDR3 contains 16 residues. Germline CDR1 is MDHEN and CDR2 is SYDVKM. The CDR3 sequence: CASSLFIRQGSDEQYF.

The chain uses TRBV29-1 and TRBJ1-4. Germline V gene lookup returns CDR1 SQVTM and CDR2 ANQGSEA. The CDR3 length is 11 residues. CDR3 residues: CSVELIGKLFF.

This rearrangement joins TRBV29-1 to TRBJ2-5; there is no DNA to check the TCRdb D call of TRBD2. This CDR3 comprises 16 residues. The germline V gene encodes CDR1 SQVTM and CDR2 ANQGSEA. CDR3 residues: CSVEDRTSGEPETQYF. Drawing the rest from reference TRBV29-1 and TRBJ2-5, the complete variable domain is SAVISQKPSRDICQRGTSLTIQCQVDSQVTMMFWYRQQPGQSLTLIATANQGSEATYESGFVIDKFPISRPNLTFSTLTVSNMSPEDSSIYLCSVEDRTSGEPETQYFGPGTRLLVL.

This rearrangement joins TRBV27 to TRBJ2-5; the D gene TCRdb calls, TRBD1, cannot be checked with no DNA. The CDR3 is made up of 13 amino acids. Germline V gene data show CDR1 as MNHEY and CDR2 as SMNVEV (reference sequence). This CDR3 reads CASSLPGEETQYF.

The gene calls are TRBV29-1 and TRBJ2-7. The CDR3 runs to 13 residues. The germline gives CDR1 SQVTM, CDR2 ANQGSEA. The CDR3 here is CSVLRQGPYEQYF.

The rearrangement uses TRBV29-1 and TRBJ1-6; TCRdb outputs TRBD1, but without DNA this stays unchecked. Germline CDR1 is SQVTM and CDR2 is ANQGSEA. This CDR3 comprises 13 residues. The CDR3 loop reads CSVWTGGSSPLHF.

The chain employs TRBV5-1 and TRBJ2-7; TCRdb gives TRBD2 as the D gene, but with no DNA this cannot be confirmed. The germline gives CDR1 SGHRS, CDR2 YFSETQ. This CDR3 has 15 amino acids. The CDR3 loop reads CASSLAPSGIYEQYF.

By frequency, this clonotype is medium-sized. This chain's CDR3 is CASSQGGAYNEQFF. The V call is TRBV7-6, the J call TRBJ2-1; TCRdb gives TRBD1 as the D gene, but with no DNA this cannot be confirmed. The CDR3 is 14 residues long. Per germline, CDR1 SGHVS and CDR2 FNYEAQ. Variable domain in full (rest from reference TRBV7-6 and TRBJ2-1): GAGVSQSPRYKVTKRGQDVALRCDPISGHVSLYWYRQALGQGPEFLTYFNYEAQQDKSGLPNDRFSAERPEGSISTLTIQRTEQRDSAMYRCASSQGGAYNEQFFGPGTRLTVL.

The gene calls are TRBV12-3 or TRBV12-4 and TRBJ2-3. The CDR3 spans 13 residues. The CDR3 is CASTRRWRDTQYF.

The CDR3 sequence: CASSQVPSRGPSYNEQFF. The V gene is TRBV3-1, the J gene TRBJ2-1; checking the TCRdb D call of TRBD1 is not possible without DNA. The CDR3 extends over 18 amino acids. Germline values: CDR1 LGHDT, CDR2 YNNKEL (reference sequence).

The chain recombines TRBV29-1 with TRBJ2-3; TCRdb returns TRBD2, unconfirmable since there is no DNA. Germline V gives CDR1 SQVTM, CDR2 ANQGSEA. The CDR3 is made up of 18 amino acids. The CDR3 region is CSVGGSVIADPSTDTQYF.

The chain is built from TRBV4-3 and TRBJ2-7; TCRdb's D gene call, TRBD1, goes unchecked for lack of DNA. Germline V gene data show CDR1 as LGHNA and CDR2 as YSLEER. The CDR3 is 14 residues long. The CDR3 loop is CASSQAPQGYEQYF.

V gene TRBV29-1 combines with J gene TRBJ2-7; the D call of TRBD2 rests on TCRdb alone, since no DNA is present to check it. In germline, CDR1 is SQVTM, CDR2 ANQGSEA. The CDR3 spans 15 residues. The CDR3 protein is CSVIGTSGSSYEQYF.

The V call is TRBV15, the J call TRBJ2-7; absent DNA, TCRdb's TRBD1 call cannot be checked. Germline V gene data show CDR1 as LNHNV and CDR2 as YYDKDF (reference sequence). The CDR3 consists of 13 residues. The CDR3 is CATIGGGPPEQYF.

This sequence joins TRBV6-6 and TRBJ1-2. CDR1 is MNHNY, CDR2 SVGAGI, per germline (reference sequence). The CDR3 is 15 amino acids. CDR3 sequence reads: CASSYSLGAPKGYTF.